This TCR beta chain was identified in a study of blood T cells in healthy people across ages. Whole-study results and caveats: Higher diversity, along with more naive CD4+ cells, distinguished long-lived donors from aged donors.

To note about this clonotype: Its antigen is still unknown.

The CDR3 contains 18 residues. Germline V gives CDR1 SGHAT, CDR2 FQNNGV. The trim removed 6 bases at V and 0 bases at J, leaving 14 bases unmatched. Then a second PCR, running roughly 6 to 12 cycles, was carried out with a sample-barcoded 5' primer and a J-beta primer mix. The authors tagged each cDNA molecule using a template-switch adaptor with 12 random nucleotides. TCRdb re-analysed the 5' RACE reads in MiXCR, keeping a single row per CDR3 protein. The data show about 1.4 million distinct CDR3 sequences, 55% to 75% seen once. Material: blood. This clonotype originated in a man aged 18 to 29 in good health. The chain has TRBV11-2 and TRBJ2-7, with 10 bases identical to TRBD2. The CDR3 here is CASSLGLADTTISYEQYF. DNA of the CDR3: TGTGCCAGCAGTCTTGGACTAGCGGATACTACTATCTCCTACGAGCAGTACTTC. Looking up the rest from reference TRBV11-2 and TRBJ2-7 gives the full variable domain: EAGVAQSPRYKIIEKRQSVAFWCNPISGHATLYWYQQILGQGPKLLIQFQNNGVVDDSQLPKDRFSAERLKGVDSTLKIQPAKLEDSAVYLCASSLGLADTTISYEQYFGPGTRLTVT.